This TCR beta chain was recovered during a study of T cells in localized non-small cell lung cancer. Clones were sequenced by immunoSEQ multiplex PCR, and TCRdb holds only the in-frame ones, with some missing. Found here are several thousand clones, roughly 52% of them singletons; the top ten hold over 3.5%. Per germline, CDR1 LNHDA and CDR2 SQIVND (reference sequence). With V trimmed by 10 bases and J by 4 bases, 4 bases remained unmatched. This CDR3 comprises 14 residues. With regard to this clone: Its antigen is as yet unknown.

Study results and limitations: Uninvolved nearby lung showed the greatest T cell clonality, exceeding that found in tumor. Blood T cell density predicted longer survival; adjacent-lung clonality, shorter. A median of 57 of the top 100 tumor clones appeared in adjacent lung, which was paired and uninvolved. The study sequenced only one region of the tumor. As a result, intratumor heterogeneity could not be excluded and remains possible.

The sequence was collected from an older male donor with stage I squamous cell lung carcinoma. Source: lymph node tissue, taken before any cancer treatment. V usage is TRBV19 and J usage is TRBJ2-1; the match to TRBD2 covers 13 bases. CDR3 bases: TGTGCCAATTGGACTAGCGGGAGATACAATGAGCAGTTCTTC. This encodes CANWTSGRYNEQFF.